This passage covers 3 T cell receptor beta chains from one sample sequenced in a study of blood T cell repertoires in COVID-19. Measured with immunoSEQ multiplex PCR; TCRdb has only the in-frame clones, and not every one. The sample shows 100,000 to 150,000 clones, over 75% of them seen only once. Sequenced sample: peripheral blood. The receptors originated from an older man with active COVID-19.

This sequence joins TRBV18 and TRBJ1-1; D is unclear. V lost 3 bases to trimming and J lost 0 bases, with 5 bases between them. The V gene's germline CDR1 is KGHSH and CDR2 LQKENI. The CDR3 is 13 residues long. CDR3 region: CASSPPLNTEAFF. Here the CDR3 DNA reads TGTGCCAGCTCACCCCCATTGAACACTGAAGCTTTCTTT.

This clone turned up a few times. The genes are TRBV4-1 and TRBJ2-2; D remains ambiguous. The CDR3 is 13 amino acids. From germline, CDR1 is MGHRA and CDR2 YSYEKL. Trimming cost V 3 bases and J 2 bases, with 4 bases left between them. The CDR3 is CASSHYNTGELFF. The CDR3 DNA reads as TGCGCCAGCAGCCACTATAACACCGGGGAGCTGTTTTTT.

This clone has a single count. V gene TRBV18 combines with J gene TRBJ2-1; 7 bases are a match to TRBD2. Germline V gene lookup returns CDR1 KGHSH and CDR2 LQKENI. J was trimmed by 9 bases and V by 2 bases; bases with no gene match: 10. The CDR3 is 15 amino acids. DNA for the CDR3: TGTGCCAGCTCACCAGGGATAGCGGGCATGGTTGAGCAGTTCTTC. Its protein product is CASSPGIAGMVEQFF. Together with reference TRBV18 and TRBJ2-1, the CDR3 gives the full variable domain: NAGVMQNPRHLVRRRGQEARLRCSPMKGHSHVYWYRQLPEEGLKFMVYLQKENIIDESGMPKERFSAEFPKEGPSILRIQQVVRGDSAAYFCASSPGIAGMVEQFFGPGTRLTVL.